The clone carrying this T cell receptor beta chain was detected once. Its target is not known. In nominal health when sampled, donors likely had unrecorded immune exposures nonetheless. The sample is drawn from a study of cytomegalovirus exposure and HLA in healthy donors. Overall study findings and caveats: The likely origin of a cluster of highly shared sequence variants was a sequencing artifact.

V lost 5 bases to trimming and J lost 8 bases, with 16 bases between them. CDR1 and CDR2 from the germline V gene are SGHTA and FQGNSA. The CDR3 runs 14 residues. Vbeta (60) and Jbeta (13) primers were used in the PCR. Here immunoSEQ multiplex PCR was the method, and the copy in TCRdb shows in-frame clones only, minus some. This table has around 100,000 clones, roughly 78% appearing once. This chain uses TRBV7-2 with TRBJ1-5; D may be TRBD1 (5 bases). Input material: PBMCs. The receptor was isolated from a woman aged 35 to 49 in good health and CMV-seronegative. The CDR3 nucleotides read TGTGCCAGCAGCCTGGACACCGGGGAGGAGCCCCAGCATTTT. This translates into CASSLDTGEEPQHF.